Given below is one T cell receptor (beta chain) in context. No antigen is known for it. Germline CDR1 PRHDT, CDR2 FYEKMQ (reference sequence). The CDR3 sequence is 15 residues long. V lost 1 base and J lost 5; bases outside the gene matches: 8. TCRdb keeps only in-frame clones here, not all; method: immunoSEQ multiplex PCR. The data show 1.5 million to 2.5 million clones, roughly 94% seen once. Selected positively for CCR7 and CD45RO-negative, naive CD8 cells excluded terminally differentiated effector memory CD45RA+ cells. The data originate from a study of shared clonotypes between healthy human individuals. Study background: A donor's plate count was three for CD4 naive and three for CD4 memory; CD8 naive had two and CD8 memory one. Findings and limits, study-wide: Clonotype sharing levels among donors were expected to vary with sequencing depth. Clonotype sharing across several donors was observed for about 5.2% of naive CD4 clonotypes.

The TCR sequence derives from a man in his late teens or twenties in good health. Sequencing was done on a sample of naive CD8+ T cells sorted from blood. The chain is built from TRBV13 and TRBJ2-7; 7 nucleotides align to TRBD1. The CDR3 nucleotides read TGTGCCAGCAGCTTAGAGACAGGGTCGCGGGACGAGCAGTACTTC. It codes for CASSLETGSRDEQYF.